Following are 22 T cell receptor beta chains from one sample sequenced in a study of cytomegalovirus exposure and HLA in healthy donors. Use of 60 Vbeta and 13 Jbeta primers characterized the PCR. Sequencing used immunoSEQ multiplex PCR; TCRdb keeps in-frame clones, though not all of them. The sample has some 200,000 clones; around three quarters are singletons. What was sequenced was PBMCs. These receptors originate from a woman in her twenties or thirties in good health and CMV-seropositive.

The V gene is TRBV6-5, the J gene TRBJ1-1, with D tentatively TRBD1 (5 bases). The germline V gene encodes CDR1 MNHEY and CDR2 SVGAGI. The V end was cut by 2 bases, the J end by 0 bases, with 13 bases between. The CDR3 contains 16 residues. In DNA form, the CDR3 reads TGTGCCAGCAGTTACAATTCGGACAACATGAACACTGAAGCTTTCTTT. Translating gives CASSYNSDNMNTEAFF.

The V call is TRBV12-5, the J call TRBJ2-2; 8 bases map to TRBD2. The ends lost 0 bases at V and 5 bases at J; junction bases unmatched: 2. Germline lookup yields CDR1 LGHNT and CDR2 FRNRAP. The CDR3 totals 15 residues. The CDR3 coding sequence is TGTGCTAGTGGTTTGGTATTAGCGGGAACCGGGGAGCTGTTTTTT. This translates into CASGLVLAGTGELFF.

On this clone itself: This CDR3 is missing its conserved last phenylalanine or tryptophan, likely due to a read error. In DNA, the CDR3 is TGTGCCAGCAGCGACAGTCCTCTCAATCAGCCCCAGCATCTT. Its translation: CASSDSPLNQPQHL. V is TRBV9 and J is TRBJ1-5; D remains ambiguous. The V and J ends lost 3 bases and 3 bases respectively, with 10 bases between them. The CDR3 length is 14 residues. The V gene's germline CDR1 is SGDLS and CDR2 YYNGEE.

This clone was found once. The gene calls are TRBV19 and TRBJ1-2, with D tentatively TRBD1 (5 bases). The CDR3 runs 15 residues. Trimming took 4 bases from V and 4 from J, leaving 16 bases between them. Germline CDR1 and CDR2: LNHDA and SQIVND (reference sequence). DNA of the CDR3: TGTGCCAGTAGTACAAGACAGACCGCCGCCTATGGCTACACCTTC. Translation gives CASSTRQTAAYGYTF. The full variable domain, rest sourced from reference TRBV19 and TRBJ1-2, is DGGITQSPKYLFRKEGQNVTLSCEQNLNHDAMYWYRQDPGQGLRLIYYSQIVNDFQKGDIAEGYSVSREKKESFPLTVTSAQKNPTAFYLCASSTRQTAAYGYTFGSGTRLTVV.

The V call is TRBV4-3, the J call TRBJ1-2; 8 bases are shared with TRBD1. Germline assignment: CDR1 LGHNA and CDR2 YSLEER. The CDR3 sequence is 16 residues long. J lost 5 bases, V lost 4 bases, and 12 bases had no gene match. CDR3 loop: CASSRENRGSPYGYTF. Here the CDR3 DNA reads TGCGCCAGCAGCCGTGAGAACAGGGGGTCTCCTTATGGCTACACCTTC.

V gene TRBV7-2 combines with J gene TRBJ2-1, with D unresolved. Germline V gene sequence: CDR1 SGHTA, CDR2 FQGNSA. Trimming removed 1 base from V and 0 bases from J, with 7 bases in between. The CDR3 sequence is 15 residues long. The CDR3 spells CASSLGSGSYNEQFF. The CDR3 DNA is TGTGCCAGCAGCTTAGGGTCAGGCTCCTACAATGAGCAGTTCTTC.

The chain links TRBV30 to TRBJ1-2; D not certain. The germline gives CDR1 GTSNPN, CDR2 SVGIG (reference sequence). Trimming took 0 bases from V and 8 from J, leaving 10 bases between them. CDR3 length equals 12 residues. CDR3 coding DNA: TGTGCCTGGAGTGTACCGAACACGGGCTACACCTTC. Translated, it gives CAWSVPNTGYTF. The complete variable domain, with remaining parts taken from reference TRBV30 and TRBJ1-2, reads SQTIHQWPATLVQPVGSPLSLECTVEGTSNPNLYWYRQAAGRGLQLLFYSVGIGQISSEVPQNLSASRPQDRQFILSSKKLLLSDSGFYLCAWSVPNTGYTFGSGTRLTVV.

The V gene is TRBV4-1, the J gene TRBJ1-3; D uncertain. Germline values: CDR1 MGHRA, CDR2 YSYEKL. Between the trimmed V and J ends, which lost 2 bases and 0 bases, there was a span of 8 bases. CDR3 length: 15 residues. CDR3 DNA sequence: TGCGCCAGCAGCCAATCAGGATACTCTGGAAACACCATATATTTT. This gives the protein CASSQSGYSGNTIYF.

The chain joins TRBV5-1 to TRBJ1-1, with 10 bases aligning to TRBD1. The germline gives CDR1 SGHRS, CDR2 YFSETQ. The CDR3 is 16 residues long. Unmatched junction bases numbered 5, after V lost 3 bases and J lost 0 bases. The CDR3 region has the DNA TGCGCCAGCAGCTCAGACAGGGGGCTCCTGAACACTGAAGCTTTCTTT. Amino acids: CASSSDRGLLNTEAFF.

The V gene is TRBV27, the J gene TRBJ2-6; tentatively, D is TRBD1 (5 bases). This CDR3 spans 14 amino acids. CDR1 is MNHEY and CDR2 is SMNVEV in the germline V gene (reference sequence). V dropped 5 bases and J dropped 6 bases, with 11 bases sitting between them. CDR3 sequence reads: CASSGQGPANVLTF. The CDR3 bases are TGTGCCAGCAGTGGTCAGGGTCCGGCCAACGTCCTGACTTTC.

This clone was observed a few times. V usage is TRBV5-1 and J usage is TRBJ2-2, with TRBD1 identical over 7 bases. After removal of 4 bases from V and 7 bases from J, the junction contained 7 bases not matched to a gene. Germline CDR1 reads SGHRS; CDR2 reads YFSETQ. The CDR3 sequence is 14 residues long. In nucleotides, the CDR3 is TGCGCCAGCAGCGCGACGACAGGGATCGGGGAGCTGTTTTTT. Its protein product is CASSATTGIGELFF.

The genes are TRBV6-5 and TRBJ2-3; D might be TRBD2 (5 bases). CDR1 and CDR2 from the germline V gene are MNHEY and SVGAGI. V was shortened by 0 bases and J by 7 bases, with 11 bases between the two germline ends. The CDR3 is 14 residues long. CDR3 nucleotides: TGTGCCAGCAGTTACTCTACGGGGAAAAATACGCAGTATTTT. It is translated as CASSYSTGKNTQYF.

The CDR3 DNA reads as TGTGCCTGGAGTGTACTACCGGACAGGACCTACGAGCAGTACTTC. This codes for CAWSVLPDRTYEQYF. The rearrangement joins TRBV30 to TRBJ2-7, with 7 bases lining up with TRBD1. The V segment lost 0 bases and the J segment 2 bases; nucleotides outside the gene matches: 7. Germline V CDR1 and CDR2: GTSNPN, SVGIG (reference sequence). This CDR3 spans 15 amino acids.

This clone was detected a few times. The genes are TRBV7-9 and TRBJ2-7, with TRBD1 matching over 7 bases. Germline V gene data show CDR1 as SEHNR and CDR2 as FQNEAQ (reference sequence). V gave up 4 bases and J gave up 6 bases; unmatched junction bases: 9. The CDR3 sequence is 14 residues long. DNA for the CDR3: TGTGCCAGCAGCTCTCCGGGACAGAGGATCGAGCAGTACTTC. It translates to CASSSPGQRIEQYF.

In this sample, this clone turned up a few times. This chain connects TRBV4-1 to TRBJ1-2; D remains ambiguous. The CDR3 loop spans 15 amino acids. Trimming pared 1 base from V and 4 bases from J, leaving 13 bases between. From germline, CDR1 is MGHRA and CDR2 YSYEKL. The CDR3 sequence is CASSQGPSWSYGYTF. The CDR3 DNA follows: TGCGCCAGCAGCCAAGGACCGAGCTGGAGCTATGGCTACACCTTC.

The chain employs TRBV2 and TRBJ1-2; D unresolved. CDR1 is SNHLY and CDR2 is FYNNEI in the germline V gene. The CDR3 consists of 12 residues. V lost 6 bases and J lost 2, with 7 bases in between. The CDR3 loop is CASRGGNYGYTF. The CDR3 bases are TGTGCCAGCAGAGGCGGAAACTATGGCTACACCTTC.

CDR3 residues: CASRQTGGGQPQHF. In DNA, the CDR3 is TGTGCCAGCCGGCAAACAGGGGGCGGTCAGCCCCAGCATTTT. The chain is built from TRBV2 and TRBJ1-5, with 9 bases aligning to TRBD1. The CDR3 is 14 residues long. The V segment lost 8 bases and the J segment 6 bases; nucleotides outside the gene matches: 8. Germline V lookup: CDR1 SNHLY, CDR2 FYNNEI. Drawing the rest from reference TRBV2 and TRBJ1-5, the complete variable domain is EPEVTQTPSHQVTQMGQEVILRCVPISNHLYFYWYRQILGQKVEFLVSFYNNEISEKSEIFDDQFSVERPDGSNFTLKIRSTKLEDSAMYFCASRQTGGGQPQHFGDGTRLSIL.

Written as DNA, the CDR3 is TGTGCCAGCAGCGTAGGGGTCATGGGGCAGGGGAGCCACACCTTC. Protein sequence: CASSVGVMGQGSHTF. This chain uses TRBV9 with TRBJ1-2; D perhaps matches TRBD1 (6 bases). Germline-derived CDR1 and CDR2 are SGDLS and YYNGEE. This CDR3 contains 15 residues. The V gene lost 0 bases and the J gene lost 12 bases, with 21 bases spanning the gap.

The V call is TRBV7-9, the J call TRBJ1-1, with TRBD1 as a possible D gene (6 bases). V was pared by 5 bases and J by 0 bases, with 13 bases between. Germline CDR1 and CDR2: SEHNR and FQNEAQ (reference sequence). The CDR3 runs 15 residues. As DNA, the CDR3 is TGTGCCAGCAGCCCTCGACAGGCTGTGAACACTGAAGCTTTCTTT. Its translation is CASSPRQAVNTEAFF. Using reference TRBV7-9 and TRBJ1-1 for the parts outside the CDR3, the full variable domain is DTGVSQNPRHKITKRGQNVTFRCDPISEHNRLYWYRQTLGQGPEFLTYFQNEAQLEKSRLLSDRFSAERPKGSFSTLEIQRTEQGDSAMYLCASSPRQAVNTEAFFGQGTRLTVV.

This clone was observed a single time. The chain couples TRBV6-1 to TRBJ1-2; D perhaps matches TRBD1 (5 bases). The germline V and J ends were trimmed by 6 bases and 7 bases, with 12 bases remaining between them. CDR3 length equals 12 residues. Germline V CDR1 and CDR2: MNHNS, SASEGT. CDR3 bases: TGTGCCAGCAGCCCCAGGGCTGGTGGCTACACCTTC. Translation gives CASSPRAGGYTF.

CDR3 in amino acids: CASSVHLNTEAFF. In DNA form, the CDR3 reads TGCGCCAGCAGCGTACATCTGAACACTGAAGCTTTCTTT. The chain carries TRBV5-1 and TRBJ1-1; D unresolved. Germline lookup yields CDR1 SGHRS and CDR2 YFSETQ. CDR3 length equals 13 residues. V lost 4 bases and J lost 0, with 7 bases in between. Variable domain in full (rest from reference TRBV5-1 and TRBJ1-1): KAGVTQTPRYLIKTRGQQVTLSCSPISGHRSVSWYQQTPGQGLQFLFEYFSETQRNKGNFPGRFSGRQFSNSRSEMNVSTLELGDSALYLCASSVHLNTEAFFGQGTRLTVV.

This chain uses TRBV2 with TRBJ1-2; TRBD1 is a possible D gene (5 bases). The CDR3 spans 15 residues. Per germline, CDR1 SNHLY and CDR2 FYNNEI. The V and J ends lost 6 bases and 4 bases respectively, with 18 bases between them. The CDR3 bases are TGTGCCAGCAGAACCGCTCAGACAGCATTCTATGGCTACACCTTC. Translation: CASRTAQTAFYGYTF.